This T cell receptor beta chain was documented in a study of blood T cell repertoires in COVID-19. Study-level information: Samples representing acute and convalescent COVID-19 were sourced from the United States, Italy and Spain. Sample material is recorded as cDNA or gDNA derived from T cells, B-cell-depleted T cells, or PBMCs.

This CDR3 region has 13 residues. CDR1 is SNHLY, CDR2 FYNNEI, per germline. The junction had 1 base not matched to a gene; V was cut back by 6 bases and J by 2 bases. In the authors' workflow: The assay estimated nucleated cells by amplifying reference gene primers. TCRdb's copy holds only in-frame clones and misses some; the assay was immunoSEQ multiplex PCR. V and J calls and clone size are as listed in that table; D and trimming were resolved from the DNA. The table lists about 120,000 clones, about 70% of them singletons. The sequenced material came from peripheral blood. This chain links TRBV2 with TRBJ2-1; 7 bases agree with TRBD1. The clonotype comes from an older woman with acute or convalescent COVID-19. CDR3 sequence reads: CASRDRTYNEQFF. CDR3 nucleotide sequence: TGTGCCAGCAGGGACAGGACCTACAATGAGCAGTTCTTC.